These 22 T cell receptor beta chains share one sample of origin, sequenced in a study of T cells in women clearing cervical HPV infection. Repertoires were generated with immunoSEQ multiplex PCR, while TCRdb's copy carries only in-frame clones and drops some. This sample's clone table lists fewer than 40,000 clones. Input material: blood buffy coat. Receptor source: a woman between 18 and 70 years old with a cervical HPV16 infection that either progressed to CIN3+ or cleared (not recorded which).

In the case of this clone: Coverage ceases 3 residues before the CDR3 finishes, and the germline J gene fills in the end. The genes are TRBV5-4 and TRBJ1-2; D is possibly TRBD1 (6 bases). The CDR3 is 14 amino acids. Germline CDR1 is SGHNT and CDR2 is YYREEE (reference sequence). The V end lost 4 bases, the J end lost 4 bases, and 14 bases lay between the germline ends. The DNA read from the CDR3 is TGTGCCAGCAGCCACGATACCAGGGGCTATGGC. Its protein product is CASSHDTRGYG. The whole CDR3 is CASSHDTRGYGYTF. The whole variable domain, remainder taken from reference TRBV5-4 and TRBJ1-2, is ETGVTQSPTHLIKTRGQQVTLRCSSQSGHNTVSWYQQALGQGPQFIFQYYREEENGRGNFPPRFSGLQFPNYSSELNVNALELDDSALYLCASSHDTRGYGYTFGSGTRLTVV.

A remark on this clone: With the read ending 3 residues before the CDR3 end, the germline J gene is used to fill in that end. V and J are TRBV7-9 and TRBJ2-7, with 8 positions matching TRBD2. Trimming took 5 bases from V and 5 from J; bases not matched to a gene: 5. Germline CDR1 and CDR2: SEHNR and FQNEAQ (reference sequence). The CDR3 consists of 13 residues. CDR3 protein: CASSKRGRHEQYF. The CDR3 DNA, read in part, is TGTGCCAGCAGCAAGCGGGGGAGACACGAG.

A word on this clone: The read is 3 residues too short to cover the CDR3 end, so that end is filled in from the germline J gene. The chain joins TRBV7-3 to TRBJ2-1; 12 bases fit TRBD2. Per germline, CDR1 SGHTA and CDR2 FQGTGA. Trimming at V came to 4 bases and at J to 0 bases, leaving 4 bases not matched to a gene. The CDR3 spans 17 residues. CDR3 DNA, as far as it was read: TGTGCCAGCAGCTCACCGACTAGCGGGAGCTCCTACAATGAG. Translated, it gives CASSSPTSGSSYNE. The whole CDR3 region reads CASSSPTSGSSYNEQFF.

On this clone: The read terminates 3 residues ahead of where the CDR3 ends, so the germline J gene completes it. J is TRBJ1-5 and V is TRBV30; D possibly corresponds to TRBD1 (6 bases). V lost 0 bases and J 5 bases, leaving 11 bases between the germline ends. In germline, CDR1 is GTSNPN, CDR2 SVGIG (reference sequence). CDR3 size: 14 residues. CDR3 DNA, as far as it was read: TGTGCCTGGAGTGTTTGGGGGGGCGATCAGCCC. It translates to CAWSVWGGDQP. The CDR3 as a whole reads CAWSVWGGDQPQHF.

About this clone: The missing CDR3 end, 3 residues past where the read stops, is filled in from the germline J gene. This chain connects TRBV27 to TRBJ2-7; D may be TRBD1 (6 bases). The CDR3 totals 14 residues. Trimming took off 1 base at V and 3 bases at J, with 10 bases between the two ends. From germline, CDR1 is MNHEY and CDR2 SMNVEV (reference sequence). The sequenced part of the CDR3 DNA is TGTGCCAGCAGTTTATTAGGGGGTAACTACGAG. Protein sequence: CASSLLGGNYE. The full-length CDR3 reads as CASSLLGGNYEQYF.

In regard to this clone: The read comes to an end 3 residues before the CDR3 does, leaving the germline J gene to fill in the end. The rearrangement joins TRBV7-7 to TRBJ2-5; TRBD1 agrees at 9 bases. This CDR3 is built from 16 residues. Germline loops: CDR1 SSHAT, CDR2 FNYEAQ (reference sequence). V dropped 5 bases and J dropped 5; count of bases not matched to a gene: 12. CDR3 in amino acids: CASSNLRTGVGETQYF. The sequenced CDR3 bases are TGTGCCAGCAGCAACCTCCGGACAGGGGTTGGCGAGACC.

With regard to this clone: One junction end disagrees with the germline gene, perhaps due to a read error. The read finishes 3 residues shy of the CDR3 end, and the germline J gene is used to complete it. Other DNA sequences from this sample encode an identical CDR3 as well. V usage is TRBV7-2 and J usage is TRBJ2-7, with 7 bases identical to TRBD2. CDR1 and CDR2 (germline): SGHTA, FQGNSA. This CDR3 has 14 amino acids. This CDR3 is CASTLDRTRSEQYF. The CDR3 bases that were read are TGTGCCAGCACCTTAGATCGGACTAGAAGCGAG.

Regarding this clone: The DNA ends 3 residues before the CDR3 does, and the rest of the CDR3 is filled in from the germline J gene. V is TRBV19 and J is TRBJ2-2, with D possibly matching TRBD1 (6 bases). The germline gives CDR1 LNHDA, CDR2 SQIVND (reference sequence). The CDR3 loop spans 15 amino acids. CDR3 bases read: TGTGCCAGTCGTCAGGGGACCTCTGGGGCCAACGTG. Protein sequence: CASRQGTSGANV. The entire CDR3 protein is CASRQGTSGANVLFF.

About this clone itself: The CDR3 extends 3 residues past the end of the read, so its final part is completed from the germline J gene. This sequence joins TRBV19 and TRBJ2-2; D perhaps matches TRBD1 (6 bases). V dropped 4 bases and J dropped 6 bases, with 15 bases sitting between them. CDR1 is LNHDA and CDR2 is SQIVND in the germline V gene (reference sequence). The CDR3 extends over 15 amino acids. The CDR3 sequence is CASSTPSTGSGELFF. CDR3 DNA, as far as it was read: TGTGCCAGTAGTACCCCCTCTACAGGGTCCGGGGAG.

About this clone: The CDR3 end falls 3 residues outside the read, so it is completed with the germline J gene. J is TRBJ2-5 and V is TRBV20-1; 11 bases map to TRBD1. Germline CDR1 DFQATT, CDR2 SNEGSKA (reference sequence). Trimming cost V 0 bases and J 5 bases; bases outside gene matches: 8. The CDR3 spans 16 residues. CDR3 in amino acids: CSARDAGQGAGETQYF. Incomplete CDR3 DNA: TGCAGTGCTAGAGATGCAGGACAGGGGGCGGGTGAGACC.

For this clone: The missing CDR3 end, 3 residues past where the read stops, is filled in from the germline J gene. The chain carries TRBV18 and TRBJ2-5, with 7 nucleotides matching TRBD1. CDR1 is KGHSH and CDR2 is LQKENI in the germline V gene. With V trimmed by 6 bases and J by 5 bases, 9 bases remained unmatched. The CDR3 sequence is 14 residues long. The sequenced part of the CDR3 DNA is TGTGCCAGCTCGGCCGGGACAGAGTGGGAGACC. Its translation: CASSAGTEWET. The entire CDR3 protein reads CASSAGTEWETQYF.

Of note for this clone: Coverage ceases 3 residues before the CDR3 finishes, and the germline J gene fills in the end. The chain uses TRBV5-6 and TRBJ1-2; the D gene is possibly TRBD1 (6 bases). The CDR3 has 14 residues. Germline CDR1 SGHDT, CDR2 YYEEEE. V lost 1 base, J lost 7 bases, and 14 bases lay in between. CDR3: CASSLRGKWVGYTF. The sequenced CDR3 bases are TGTGCCAGCAGCTTGAGGGGGAAGTGGGTTGGC. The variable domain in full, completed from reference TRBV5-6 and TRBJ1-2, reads DAGVTQSPTHLIKTRGQQVTLRCSPKSGHDTVSWYQQALGQGPQFIFQYYEEEERQRGNFPDRFSGHQFPNYSSELNVNALLLGDSALYLCASSLRGKWVGYTFGSGTRLTVV.

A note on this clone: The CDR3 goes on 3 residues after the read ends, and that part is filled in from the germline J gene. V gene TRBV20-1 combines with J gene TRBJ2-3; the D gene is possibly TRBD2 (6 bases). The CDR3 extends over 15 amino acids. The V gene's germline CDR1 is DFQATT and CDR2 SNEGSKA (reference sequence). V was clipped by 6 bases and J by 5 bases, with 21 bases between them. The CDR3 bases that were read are TGCAGTGCCCTTTCTGGCGGGGCAGCGGTAGATACG. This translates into CSALSGGAAVDT. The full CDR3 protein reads CSALSGGAAVDTQYF.

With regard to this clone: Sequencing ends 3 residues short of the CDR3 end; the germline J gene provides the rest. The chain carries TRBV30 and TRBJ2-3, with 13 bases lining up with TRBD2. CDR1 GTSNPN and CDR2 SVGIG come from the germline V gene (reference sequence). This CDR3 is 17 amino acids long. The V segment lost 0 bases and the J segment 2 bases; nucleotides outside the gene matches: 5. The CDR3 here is CAWSVLGLAGFTDTQYF. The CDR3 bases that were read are TGTGCCTGGAGTGTCTTGGGACTAGCGGGGTTCACAGATACG.

The covered CDR3 bases are TGTGCCAGTATGGAGCGGGAGCGGGCAAATGAG. Its protein is CASMERERANE. The CDR3 reads in full as CASMERERANEQFF. The chain couples TRBV19 to TRBJ2-1; 8 bases fit TRBD2. The DNA ends 3 residues before the CDR3 does, and the rest of the CDR3 is filled in from the germline J gene. Germline V gives CDR1 LNHDA, CDR2 SQIVND (reference sequence). The J segment lost 7 bases and the V segment lost 7 bases, leaving 9 bases of the junction unmatched. This CDR3 is 14 amino acids long.

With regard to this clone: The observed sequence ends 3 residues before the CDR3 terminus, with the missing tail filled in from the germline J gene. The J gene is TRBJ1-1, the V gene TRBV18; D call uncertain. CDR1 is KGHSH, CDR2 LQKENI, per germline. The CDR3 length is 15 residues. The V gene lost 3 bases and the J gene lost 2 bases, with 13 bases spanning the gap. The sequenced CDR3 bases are TGTGCCAGCTCACCTTACCGGGGAGTAAACACTGAA. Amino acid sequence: CASSPYRGVNTE. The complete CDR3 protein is CASSPYRGVNTEAFF.

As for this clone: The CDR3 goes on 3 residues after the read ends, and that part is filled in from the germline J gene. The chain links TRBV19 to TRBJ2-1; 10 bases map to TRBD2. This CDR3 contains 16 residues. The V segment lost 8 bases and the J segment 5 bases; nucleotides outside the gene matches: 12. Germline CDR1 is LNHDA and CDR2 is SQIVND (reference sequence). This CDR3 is CASYGGWTSGDNEQFF. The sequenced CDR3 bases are TGTGCCAGTTATGGTGGATGGACTAGCGGCGACAATGAG.

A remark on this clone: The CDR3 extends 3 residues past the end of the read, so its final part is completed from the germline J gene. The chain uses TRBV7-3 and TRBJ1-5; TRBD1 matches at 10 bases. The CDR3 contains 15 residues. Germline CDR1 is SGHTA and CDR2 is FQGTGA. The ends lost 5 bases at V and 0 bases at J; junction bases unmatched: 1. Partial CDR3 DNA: TGTGCCAGCAGCGGGACAGGGGATAGCAATCAGCCC. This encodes CASSGTGDSNQP. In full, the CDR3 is CASSGTGDSNQPQHF.

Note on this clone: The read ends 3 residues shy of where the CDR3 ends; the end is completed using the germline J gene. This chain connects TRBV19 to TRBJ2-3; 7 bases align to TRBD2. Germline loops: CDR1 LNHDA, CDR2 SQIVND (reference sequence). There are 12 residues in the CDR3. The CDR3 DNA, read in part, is TGTGCCAGTGCCATGTACGGGGGGACG. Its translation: CASAMYGGT. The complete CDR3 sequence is CASAMYGGTQYF.

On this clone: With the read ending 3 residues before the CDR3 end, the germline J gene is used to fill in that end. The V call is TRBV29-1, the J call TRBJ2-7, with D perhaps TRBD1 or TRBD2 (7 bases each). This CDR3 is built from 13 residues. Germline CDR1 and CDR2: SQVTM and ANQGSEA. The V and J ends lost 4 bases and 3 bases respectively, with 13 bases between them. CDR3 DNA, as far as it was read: TGCAGCGTTGTGGGGAGGGGGCTCTACGAG. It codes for CSVVGRGLYE. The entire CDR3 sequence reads CSVVGRGLYEQYF.

The CDR3 loop reads CASSYSGQGFQPQHF. Incomplete CDR3 DNA: TGTGCCAGCAGTTACTCGGGACAGGGGTTTCAGCCC. The chain joins TRBV6-2 or TRBV6-3 to TRBJ1-5; 10 positions match TRBD1. The CDR3 is cut off 3 residues early in the read; its end comes from the germline J gene. This CDR3 spans 15 amino acids. Germline loops: CDR1 MNHEY, CDR2 SVGEGT. Unmatched junction bases numbered 2, after V lost 0 bases and J lost 6 bases.

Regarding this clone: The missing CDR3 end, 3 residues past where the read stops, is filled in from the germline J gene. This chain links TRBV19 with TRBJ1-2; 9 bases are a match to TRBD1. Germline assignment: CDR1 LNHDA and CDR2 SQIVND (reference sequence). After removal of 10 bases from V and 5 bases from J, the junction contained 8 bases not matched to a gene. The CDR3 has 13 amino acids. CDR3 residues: CAKGQGGRYGYTF. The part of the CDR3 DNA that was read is TGTGCCAAGGGACAGGGAGGGAGGTATGGC. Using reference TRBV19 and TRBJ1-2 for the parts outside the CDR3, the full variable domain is DGGITQSPKYLFRKEGQNVTLSCEQNLNHDAMYWYRQDPGQGLRLIYYSQIVNDFQKGDIAEGYSVSREKKESFPLTVTSAQKNPTAFYLCAKGQGGRYGYTFGSGTRLTVV.